The present T cell receptor (beta chain) was sequenced within a study of cytomegalovirus exposure and HLA in healthy donors. Regarding the study as a whole: The study labeled around 160 TCR beta chains cytomegalovirus-associated. The classifier reportedly diagnosed cytomegalovirus status with high sensitivity and specificity.

With respect to this clone: Its antigen is not identified.

Sequenced by immunoSEQ multiplex PCR; TCRdb stores in-frame clones only, minus some. The table has 100,000 to 120,000 clones, approximately 85% seen once; the top ten hold around 3%. The TCR was taken from a woman between 18 and 30 years old in good health and CMV-seronegative. Sample: PBMCs.

In nucleotides, the CDR3 is TGTGCCAGCAGTACATACAGGTCCAATGAGCAGTTCTTC. This encodes CASSTYRSNEQFF. The chain employs TRBV27 and TRBJ2-1, with D possibly TRBD1 on 5 matching bases. The V gene's germline CDR1 is MNHEY and CDR2 SMNVEV (reference sequence). The CDR3 consists of 13 residues. V was shortened by 5 bases and J by 6 bases, with 11 bases between the two germline ends.